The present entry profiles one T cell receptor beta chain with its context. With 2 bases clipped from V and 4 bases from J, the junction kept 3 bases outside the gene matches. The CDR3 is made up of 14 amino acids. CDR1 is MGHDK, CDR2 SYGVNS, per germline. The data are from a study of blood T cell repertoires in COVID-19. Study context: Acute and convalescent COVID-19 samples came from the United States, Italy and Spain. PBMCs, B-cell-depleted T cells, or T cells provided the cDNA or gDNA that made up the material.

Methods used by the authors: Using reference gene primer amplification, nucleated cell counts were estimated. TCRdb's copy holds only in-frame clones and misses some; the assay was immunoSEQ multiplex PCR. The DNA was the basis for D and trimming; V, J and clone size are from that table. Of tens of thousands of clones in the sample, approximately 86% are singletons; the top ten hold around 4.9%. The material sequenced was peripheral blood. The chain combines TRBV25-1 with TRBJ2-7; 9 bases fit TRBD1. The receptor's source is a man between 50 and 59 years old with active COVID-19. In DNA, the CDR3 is TGTGCCAGCAGTGAAGGGACAGGGCCTTACGAGCAGTACTTC. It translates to CASSEGTGPYEQYF.